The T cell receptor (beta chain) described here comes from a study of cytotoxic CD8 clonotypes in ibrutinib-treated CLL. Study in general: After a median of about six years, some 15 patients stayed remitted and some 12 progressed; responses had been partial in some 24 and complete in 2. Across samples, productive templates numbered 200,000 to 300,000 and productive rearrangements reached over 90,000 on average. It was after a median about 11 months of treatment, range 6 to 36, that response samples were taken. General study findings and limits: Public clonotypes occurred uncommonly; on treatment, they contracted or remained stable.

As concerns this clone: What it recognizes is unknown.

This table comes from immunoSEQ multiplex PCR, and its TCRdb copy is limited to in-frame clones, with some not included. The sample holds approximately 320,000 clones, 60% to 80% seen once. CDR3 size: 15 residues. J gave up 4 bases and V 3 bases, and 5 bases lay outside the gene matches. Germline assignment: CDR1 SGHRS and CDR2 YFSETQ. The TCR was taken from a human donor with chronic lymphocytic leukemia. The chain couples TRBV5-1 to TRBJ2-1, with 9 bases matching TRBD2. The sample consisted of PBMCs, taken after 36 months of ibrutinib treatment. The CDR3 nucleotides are TGCGCCAGCAGCTCTAGCGGGACGAGTTACAATGAGCAGTTCTTC. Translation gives CASSSSGTSYNEQFF. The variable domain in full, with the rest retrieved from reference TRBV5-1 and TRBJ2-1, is KAGVTQTPRYLIKTRGQQVTLSCSPISGHRSVSWYQQTPGQGLQFLFEYFSETQRNKGNFPGRFSGRQFSNSRSEMNVSTLELGDSALYLCASSSSGTSYNEQFFGPGTRLTVL.